This T cell receptor beta chain was recorded in a study of blood T cell repertoires in COVID-19. The overall study: Samples representing acute and convalescent COVID-19 were sourced from the United States, Italy and Spain. PBMCs, B-cell-depleted T cells, or T cells provided the cDNA or gDNA that made up the material.

Germline assignment: CDR1 MDHEN and CDR2 SYDVKM. This CDR3 region has 13 residues. The junction had 5 bases not matched to a gene; V was cut back by 7 bases and J by 4 bases. In the original processing: Scientists estimated how many nucleated cells there were by amplifying reference gene primers. Produced via immunoSEQ multiplex PCR; TCRdb's table is partial and in-frame only. Clone size and V and J calls were adopted from that table, with D and trimming inferred from the DNA. This sample yields around 140,000 clones, of which 88% are seen a single time; approximately 1.8% belongs to the top ten. This receptor was obtained from an older man with acute or convalescent COVID-19. Sequenced input: peripheral blood. The V and J genes are TRBV28 and TRBJ2-5; 8 bases are a match to TRBD1. DNA for the CDR3: TGTGCCAGCAAACTACAGGGGGGAGAGACCCAGTACTTC. Its translation is CASKLQGGETQYF.